Detailed here is one TCR beta chain. Its target is not known. The germline V and J ends were trimmed by 4 bases and 11 bases, with 17 bases remaining between them. Germline V gene sequence: CDR1 ENHRY, CDR2 SYGVKD. The CDR3 loop spans 13 amino acids. The data were obtained in a study of T cells in Graves' hyperthyroidism and ophthalmopathy. At the level of the study: The initial diagnosis was the point when peripheral blood was collected, ahead of any treatment.

Patients aged 18 to 65 had newly diagnosed hyperthyroidism that had lasted under 2 months. Study-wide points: Most thyroid clonotypes that were expanded above 0.001 also turned up in blood. Patients with ophthalmopathy were separated from those with stable hyperthyroidism by a 13 V-J model.

TCR beta CDR3 region amplification was performed from RNA transcripts. First-round RT-PCR of the TCR CDR3 relied on the HTBI primer set. TCRdb ran MiXCR on the multiplex PCR reads and lists one entry per CDR3 protein. The sample carries 700,000 to 950,000 distinct CDR3 sequences, roughly 32% recorded once. The receptor comes from a middle-aged woman with Graves' hyperthyroidism. The sequenced sample consisted of blood. J is TRBJ1-1 and V is TRBV10-3; D is ambiguous. The chain's CDR3 is CAISADPFLNAFF. As DNA, the CDR3 is TGTGCCATCAGTGCCGACCCCTTTTTGAATGCTTTCTTT.